This TCR beta chain originates from a study of cytomegalovirus exposure and HLA in healthy donors. Primers included in the PCR were 60 Vbeta and 13 Jbeta primers. TCRdb's copy holds only in-frame clones and misses some; the assay was immunoSEQ multiplex PCR. The data contain tens of thousands of clones, roughly 79% of them singletons. In germline, CDR1 is MDHEN, CDR2 SYDVKM. CDR3 size: 14 residues. V gave up 4 bases and J gave up 7 bases; unmatched junction bases: 8. Details on this clone: Its target is not known.

Findings of the study overall: Within a later analysis, the majority of CMV-associated TCR beta chains appeared HLA-restricted.

The chain employs TRBV28 and TRBJ1-2, with 8 bases aligning to TRBD1. The TCR sequence derives from a male donor in good health and CMV-seronegative. Material: PBMCs. CDR3 coding DNA: TGTGCCAGCAGTTCCCGTTACAGGGGGTCTGGCTACACCTTC. It specifies CASSSRYRGSGYTF.